Below are 5 T cell receptor beta chains sequenced from a single sample in a study of CD8+ T cells in alopecia areata. Following RNA extraction, reverse transcription yielded cDNA that acted as the sequencing template. This table comes from immunoSEQ multiplex PCR, and its TCRdb copy is limited to in-frame clones, with some not included. The sample lists around 140,000 clones; approximately 49% were seen once. The source material was CD8+ T cells sorted from blood, sampled at week 0. The receptors originated from a human donor with alopecia areata.

About this clone itself: The same CDR3 arises from other DNA sequences in this sample as well. The chain recombines TRBV30 with TRBJ1-1; possibly TRBD1 for D (6 bases). Trimming pared 0 bases from V and 1 base from J, leaving 6 bases between. The V gene's germline CDR1 is GTSNPN and CDR2 SVGIG (reference sequence). The CDR3 has 13 residues. DNA for the CDR3: TGTGCCTGGAGTGTACAGGGGAACACTGAAGCTTTCTTT. This sequence encodes CAWSVQGNTEAFF.

The V call is TRBV2, the J call TRBJ1-4, with TRBD1 as a possible D gene (5 bases). V lost 7 bases to trimming and J lost 7 bases, with 16 bases between them. This CDR3 comprises 14 residues. Looked up from germline, CDR1 is SNHLY and CDR2 is FYNNEI. CDR3: CASKPGPRSEKLFF. Here the CDR3 DNA reads TGTGCCAGCAAACCGGGGCCTAGGAGTGAAAAACTGTTTTTT.

J is TRBJ1-6 and V is TRBV30, with 11 bases aligning to TRBD1. The CDR3 is made up of 13 amino acids. The V segment lost 4 bases and the J segment 9 bases; nucleotides outside the gene matches: 2. The germline V gene has CDR1 GTSNPN and CDR2 SVGIG (reference sequence). CDR3 protein: CAWTDRGLSPLHF. In DNA, the CDR3 is TGTGCCTGGACGGACAGGGGGCTTTCACCCCTCCACTTT.

There are a few counts of this clone. The CDR3 protein is CSVEFPARGNTEAFF. As DNA, the CDR3 is TGCAGCGTTGAATTCCCTGCCAGGGGAAACACTGAAGCTTTCTTT. The J gene is TRBJ1-1, the V gene TRBV29-1, with D perhaps matching TRBD1 (6 bases). Germline V gene lookup returns CDR1 SQVTM and CDR2 ANQGSEA. The V gene lost 2 bases and the J gene lost 2 bases, with 15 bases spanning the gap. The length of the CDR3 is 15 residues.

The chain employs TRBV27 and TRBJ1-3; no clear D. V lost 3 bases and J lost 0, with 9 bases in between. Per germline, CDR1 MNHEY and CDR2 SMNVEV (reference sequence). This CDR3 comprises 15 residues. Here the CDR3 DNA reads TGTGCCAGCAGTTTGGCGGGTTTCTCTGGAAACACCATATATTTT. Translation: CASSLAGFSGNTIYF.